This T cell receptor (beta chain) was sequenced in a study of early T cells in non-severe SARS-CoV-2 infection. The overall study: The study sequenced bulk RNA from unsorted whole blood, with chains unpaired. Regarding the study as a whole: Reliance on VDJdb matching favored anti-spike CD8 responses; private and CD4 specificities were missed.

Individual cDNA molecules were tagged with unique molecular identifiers. Each CDR3 protein gets one entry after TCRdb re-called the 5' RACE reads with MiXCR. The sample gives tens of thousands of distinct CDR3 sequences, more than 10% of which show up once; approximately 4.4% is in the top ten. The CDR3 loop spans 15 amino acids. Germline CDR1 MNHEY, CDR2 SVGEGT. The V and J ends lost 5 bases and 1 base respectively, with 14 bases between them. This clonotype was counted a few times. What it binds is not known. The origin of this receptor is an adult who was a healthcare worker with PCR-confirmed SARS-CoV-2 infection or an uninfected control (not recorded which). The input for sequencing was whole blood, taken at baseline. The chain links TRBV6-2 or TRBV6-3 to TRBJ1-1; a weak D match, TRBD1 (5 bases). The CDR3 DNA reads as TGTGCCAGCAGTGACGGGGCGTCAAGGAACACTGAAGCTTTCTTT. This gives the protein CASSDGASRNTEAFF.